This T cell receptor beta chain was sequenced in a study of OX40 agonist ivuxolimab in advanced cancers. About the research overall: Ivuxolimab, an agonist antibody against OX40 (CD134), was given to patients. Males comprised 70% to 90% of the group, whose mean age was approximately 60 years (range 23 to 79). Partial responses occurred in Three dose-escalation patients, one with hepatocellular carcinoma and two with cutaneous melanoma.

Trimming shortened V by 7 bases and J by 0 bases, and 16 bases separated the two germline ends. The CDR3 extends over 14 amino acids. CDR1 SQVTM and CDR2 ANQGSEA come from the germline V gene. Autoimmune disease history or systemic immunosuppression excluded patients. Sequenced by immunoSEQ multiplex PCR; TCRdb stores in-frame clones only, minus some. The sample consists of some 28,000 clones, around 87% of them appearing once. The V gene is TRBV29-1, the J gene TRBJ2-7; D uncertain. The origin of this receptor is an adult with an advanced solid tumor such as melanoma, head and neck, liver or kidney cancer. The sequences come from CD4+ or CD8+ T cells sorted from blood, collected in a trial of the OX40 agonist ivuxolimab. In nucleotides, the CDR3 is TGCAGCGCCATCGCAGGAATACCCTCCTACGAGCAGTACTTC. This encodes CSAIAGIPSYEQYF.